This is a list of T cell receptor beta chains from one sample in a study of cytomegalovirus exposure and HLA in healthy donors. Profiled with immunoSEQ multiplex PCR; TCRdb holds only in-frame clones, not every one. This sample has over 65,000 clones, with roughly 80% found just once. The sample consisted of PBMCs. These receptor sequences come from a man aged 35-49 years in good health and CMV-seronegative. Each CDR3 is given with its conserved first and last residue. A D gene is named only where the DNA matches it firmly. A clone size is listed for some rows: how often the clone was seen (once, few, many), or a class if it is expanded.

CDR3aa: CASSSAGADRDSGYTF
CDR3nt: TGTGCCAGCTCGTCAGCGGGGGCAGACAGGGACTCTGGCTACACCTTC
v_gene: TRBV18
len: 16
abundance: NA
d_gene: TRBD1
j_gene: TRBJ1-2

CDR3aa: CASSDRTGRTEAFF
CDR3nt: TGTGCCAGCAGCGATCGGACAGGGAGAACTGAAGCTTTCTTT
v_gene: TRBV6-5
len: 14
abundance: NA
d_gene: TRBD1
j_gene: TRBJ1-1

CDR3aa: CASSEMEATEAFF
CDR3nt: TGTGCCAGCAGTGAAATGGAGGCAACCGAAGCTTTCTTT
v_gene: TRBV6-1
len: 13
abundance: NA
d_gene: NA
j_gene: TRBJ1-1

CDR3aa: CASRSSGDGQYF
CDR3nt: TGTGCCAGCAGAAGTTCAGGCGATGGGCAGTACTTC
v_gene: TRBV6-5
len: 12
abundance: NA
d_gene: NA
j_gene: TRBJ2-7

CDR3aa: CASSYSTTTYNEQFF
CDR3nt: TGTGCCAGCAGTTACAGCACTACAACCTACAATGAGCAGTTCTTC
v_gene: TRBV6-5
len: 15
abundance: few
d_gene: NA
j_gene: TRBJ2-1

CDR3aa: CATSGLVINEQFF
CDR3nt: TGTGCCACCTCGGGACTAGTGATTAATGAGCAGTTCTTC
v_gene: TRBV6-5
len: 13
abundance: NA
d_gene: TRBD2
j_gene: TRBJ2-1

CDR3aa: CASKGGLGELFF
CDR3nt: TGTGCCAGCAAAGGGGGTCTCGGGGAGCTGTTTTTT
v_gene: TRBV28
len: 12
abundance: NA
d_gene: NA
j_gene: TRBJ2-2

CDR3aa: CASSALGTGNTGELFF
CDR3nt: TGTGCCAGCAGTGCCCTGGGGACAGGGAACACCGGGGAGCTGTTTTTT
v_gene: TRBV27
len: 16
abundance: NA
d_gene: TRBD1
j_gene: TRBJ2-2

CDR3aa: CASSIDLSRVRWNQPQHF
CDR3nt: TGTGCCAGTAGTATAGATCTCTCCAGGGTTCGATGGAATCAGCCCCAGCATTTT
v_gene: TRBV19
len: 18
abundance: NA
d_gene: NA
j_gene: TRBJ1-5

CDR3aa: CASSSTGPNQPQHF
CDR3nt: TGTGCCAGCAGTTCGACAGGTCCAAATCAGCCCCAGCATTTT
v_gene: TRBV27
len: 14
abundance: NA
d_gene: NA
j_gene: TRBJ1-5

CDR3aa: CAETGGAEGYTF
CDR3nt: TGTGCCGAAACAGGGGGGGCGGAGGGCTACACCTTC
v_gene: TRBV2
len: 12
abundance: once
d_gene: TRBD1
j_gene: TRBJ1-2

CDR3aa: CASSQVERFTDTQYF
CDR3nt: TGTGCCAGCAGCCAAGTTGAGCGGTTCACAGATACGCAGTATTTT
v_gene: TRBV4-2
len: 15
abundance: NA
d_gene: NA
j_gene: TRBJ2-3

CDR3aa: CASSHEEQGAYSDTQYF
CDR3nt: TGCGCCAGCAGCCATGAGGAACAGGGGGCATATTCAGATACGCAGTATTTT
v_gene: TRBV4-1
len: 17
abundance: NA
d_gene: TRBD1
j_gene: TRBJ2-3

CDR3aa: CASSLTSGAGLNSPLHF
CDR3nt: TGTGCCAGCAGCTTAACGAGCGGGGCAGGGTTGAATTCACCCCTCCACTTT
v_gene: TRBV7-3
len: 17
abundance: NA
d_gene: NA
j_gene: TRBJ1-6

CDR3aa: CAGGVGASDSPLHF
CDR3nt: TGTGCCGGTGGGGTGGGGGCATCGGATTCACCCCTCCACTTT
v_gene: TRBV19
len: 14
abundance: NA
d_gene: NA
j_gene: TRBJ1-6

CDR3aa: CASSFVLGQGDGYTF
CDR3nt: TGCGCCAGCAGCTTCGTTCTGGGACAGGGAGATGGCTACACCTTC
v_gene: TRBV5-1
len: 15
abundance: NA
d_gene: TRBD1
j_gene: TRBJ1-2

CDR3aa: CASSLIRDTNQPQHF
CDR3nt: TGTGCCAGTAGCCTAATCCGGGACACCAATCAGCCCCAGCATTTT
v_gene: TRBV19
len: 15
abundance: NA
d_gene: NA
j_gene: TRBJ1-5

CDR3aa: CASSPGTSATNEKLFF
CDR3nt: TGTGCCAGCAGCCCGGGGACATCTGCAACTAATGAAAAACTGTTTTTT
v_gene: TRBV11-1
len: 16
abundance: once
d_gene: NA
j_gene: TRBJ1-4

CDR3aa: CASSTPGQNYEQYF
CDR3nt: TGTGCCAGCAGCACTCCGGGACAGAACTACGAGCAGTACTTC
v_gene: TRBV7-9
len: 14
abundance: NA
d_gene: TRBD1
j_gene: TRBJ2-7

CDR3aa: CASSLGYGGNEQFF
CDR3nt: TGTGCCAGCAGCCTTGGATACGGGGGCAATGAGCAGTTCTTC
v_gene: TRBV13
len: 14
abundance: NA
d_gene: NA
j_gene: TRBJ2-1

CDR3aa: CASRQGVRTDTQYF
CDR3nt: TGTGCCTCACGACAGGGGGTACGCACAGATACGCAGTATTTT
v_gene: TRBV28
len: 14
abundance: NA
d_gene: TRBD1
j_gene: TRBJ2-3

CDR3aa: CASSFDRVNTGELFF
CDR3nt: TGTGCCAGTAGTTTTGACAGAGTCAACACCGGGGAGCTGTTTTTT
v_gene: TRBV19
len: 15
abundance: NA
d_gene: NA
j_gene: TRBJ2-2

CDR3aa: CASSPWDRRTDTQYF
CDR3nt: TGTGCCAGCAGCCCTTGGGACAGACGCACAGATACGCAGTATTTT
v_gene: TRBV4-2
len: 15
abundance: NA
d_gene: TRBD1
j_gene: TRBJ2-3

CDR3aa: CASTPSGHVNTEAFF
CDR3nt: TGTGCCAGCACCCCATCGGGACACGTGAACACTGAAGCTTTCTTT
v_gene: TRBV27
len: 15
abundance: NA
d_gene: NA
j_gene: TRBJ1-1

CDR3aa: CASRPGRSTGELFF
CDR3nt: TGTGCAAGTCGACCAGGGAGGAGCACCGGGGAGCTGTTTTTT
v_gene: TRBV12-2
len: 14
abundance: NA
d_gene: NA
j_gene: TRBJ2-2

CDR3aa: CASLPGQGSGNTIYF
CDR3nt: TGTGCCAGCCTCCCGGGACAGGGATCGGGAAACACCATATATTTT
v_gene: TRBV6-1
len: 15
abundance: NA
d_gene: TRBD1
j_gene: TRBJ1-3

CDR3aa: CATRAGNTIYF
CDR3nt: TGTGCCACGCGGGCCGGAAACACCATATATTTT
v_gene: TRBV9
len: 11
abundance: NA
d_gene: NA
j_gene: TRBJ1-3

CDR3aa: CASSLGVAGATYEQYF
CDR3nt: TGCGCCAGCAGCTTGGGGGTAGCGGGAGCTACCTACGAGCAGTACTTC
v_gene: TRBV5-1
len: 16
abundance: NA
d_gene: TRBD2
j_gene: TRBJ2-7

CDR3aa: CASSGDRGYNEKLFF
CDR3nt: TGTGCCAGCAGTGGTGACAGGGGATATAATGAAAAACTGTTTTTT
v_gene: TRBV6-1
len: 15
abundance: NA
d_gene: TRBD1
j_gene: TRBJ1-4

CDR3aa: CASSLDGLSSGVAGEQYF
CDR3nt: TGTGCCAGCAGCTTAGATGGATTGTCTAGCGGGGTAGCAGGGGAGCAGTACTTC
v_gene: TRBV11-3
len: 18
abundance: NA
d_gene: TRBD2
j_gene: TRBJ2-7

CDR3aa: CASSLVGRALMNTEAFF
CDR3nt: TGTGCCAGCAGCTTAGTCGGCAGGGCGCTTATGAACACTGAAGCTTTCTTT
v_gene: TRBV7-2
len: 17
abundance: NA
d_gene: NA
j_gene: TRBJ1-1

CDR3aa: CASRPQGAATEAFF
CDR3nt: TGTGCCAGCAGACCCCAGGGGGCGGCGACTGAAGCTTTCTTT
v_gene: TRBV7-9
len: 14
abundance: NA
d_gene: TRBD1
j_gene: TRBJ1-1

CDR3aa: CASRSGQKNSPLHF
CDR3nt: TGCGCCAGCAGGAGCGGACAGAAGAATTCACCCCTCCACTTT
v_gene: TRBV5-1
len: 14
abundance: NA
d_gene: NA
j_gene: TRBJ1-6

CDR3aa: CASSLNQGLEAFF
CDR3nt: TGTGCCAGCAGCTTAAATCAGGGCCTTGAAGCTTTCTTT
v_gene: TRBV7-2
len: 13
abundance: NA
d_gene: NA
j_gene: TRBJ1-1

CDR3aa: CASWNVGGGGYTF
CDR3nt: TGTGCCAGCTGGAATGTGGGGGGTGGTGGCTACACCTTC
v_gene: TRBV6-5
len: 13
abundance: few
d_gene: NA
j_gene: TRBJ1-2

CDR3aa: CASSPSFVEEYNSPLHF
CDR3nt: TGTGCCAGCTCACCAAGTTTTGTGGAGGAATATAATTCACCCCTCCACTTT
v_gene: TRBV18
len: 17
abundance: NA
d_gene: NA
j_gene: TRBJ1-6